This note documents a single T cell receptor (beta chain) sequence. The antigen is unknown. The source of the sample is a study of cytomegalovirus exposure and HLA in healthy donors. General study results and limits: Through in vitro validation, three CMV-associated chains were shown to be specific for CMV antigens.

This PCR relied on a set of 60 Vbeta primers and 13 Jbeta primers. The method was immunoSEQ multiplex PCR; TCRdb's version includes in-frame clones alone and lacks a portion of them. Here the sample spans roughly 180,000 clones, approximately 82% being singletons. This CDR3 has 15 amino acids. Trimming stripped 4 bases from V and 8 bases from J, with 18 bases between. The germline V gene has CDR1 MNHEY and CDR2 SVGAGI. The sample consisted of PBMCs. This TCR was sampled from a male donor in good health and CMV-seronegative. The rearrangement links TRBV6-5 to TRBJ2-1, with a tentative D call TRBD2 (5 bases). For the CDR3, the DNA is TGTGCCAGCAGTTTACGGGATCCATTTAACTATGAGCAGTTCTTC. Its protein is CASSLRDPFNYEQFF.